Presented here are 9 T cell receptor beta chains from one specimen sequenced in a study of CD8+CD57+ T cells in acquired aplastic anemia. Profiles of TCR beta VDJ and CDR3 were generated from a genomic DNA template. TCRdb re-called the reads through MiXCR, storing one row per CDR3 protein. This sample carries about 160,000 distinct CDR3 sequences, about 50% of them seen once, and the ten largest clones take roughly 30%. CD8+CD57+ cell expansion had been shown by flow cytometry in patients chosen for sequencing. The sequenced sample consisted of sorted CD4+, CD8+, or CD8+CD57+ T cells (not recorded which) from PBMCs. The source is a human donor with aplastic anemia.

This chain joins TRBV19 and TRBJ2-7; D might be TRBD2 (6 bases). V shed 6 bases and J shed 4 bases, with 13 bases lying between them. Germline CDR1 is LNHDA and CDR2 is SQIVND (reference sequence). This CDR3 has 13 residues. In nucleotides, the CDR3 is TGTGCCAGTAGACGAGGGGAGGTGTACGAGCAGTACTTC. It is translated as CASRRGEVYEQYF.

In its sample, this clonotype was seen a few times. The CDR3 nucleotides are TGTGCCACGAAAGCGGGGCTAGCGGGGGGTCCTAGGACAGATACGCAGTATTTT. As protein: CATKAGLAGGPRTDTQYF. The chain uses TRBV10-3 and TRBJ2-3; 11 bases align to TRBD2. The germline CDR1 and CDR2 sequences are ENHRY and SYGVKD. V lost 10 bases and J lost 3; bases outside the gene matches: 18. The CDR3 consists of 18 residues.

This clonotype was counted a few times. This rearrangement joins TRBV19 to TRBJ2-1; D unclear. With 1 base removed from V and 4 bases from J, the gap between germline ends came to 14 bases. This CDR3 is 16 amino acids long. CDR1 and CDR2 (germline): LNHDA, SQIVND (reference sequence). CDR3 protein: CASSIVGSFTYNEQFF. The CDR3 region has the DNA TGTGCCAGTAGTATAGTAGGAAGCTTTACATACAATGAGCAGTTCTTC.

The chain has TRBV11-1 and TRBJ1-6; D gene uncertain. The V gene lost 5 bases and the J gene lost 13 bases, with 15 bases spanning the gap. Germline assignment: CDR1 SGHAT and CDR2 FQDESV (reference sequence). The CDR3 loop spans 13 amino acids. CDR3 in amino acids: CASSHVDGEPLHF. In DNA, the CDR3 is TGTGCCAGCAGCCACGTTGACGGTGAGCCCCTCCACTTT.

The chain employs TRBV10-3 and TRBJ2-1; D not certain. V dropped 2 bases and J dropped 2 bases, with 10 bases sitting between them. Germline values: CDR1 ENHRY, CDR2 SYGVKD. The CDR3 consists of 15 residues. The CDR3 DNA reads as TGTGCCATCAGTGAGGCTAGGCCCCCCTACAATGAGCAGTTCTTC. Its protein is CAISEARPPYNEQFF.

DNA of the CDR3: TGCAGTGCAAAGCCCTCCTACAATGAGCAGTTCTTC. This translates into CSAKPSYNEQFF. V and J are TRBV20-1 and TRBJ2-5; no clear D gene. Matching the DNA end better, TRBJ2-1 makes the J call doubtful. CDR1 is DFQATT, CDR2 SNEGSKA, per germline (reference sequence). The CDR3 is 12 amino acids.

In DNA, the CDR3 is TGCAGTGCTAGAAAGGACAGGACGAATTCACCCCTCCACTTT. This codes for CSARKDRTNSPLHF. The chain employs TRBV20-1 and TRBJ1-6; TRBD1 matches at 7 bases. Per germline, CDR1 DFQATT and CDR2 SNEGSKA (reference sequence). The CDR3 runs 14 residues. The V and J ends lost 2 bases and 7 bases, in that order; junction bases with no gene match: 5.

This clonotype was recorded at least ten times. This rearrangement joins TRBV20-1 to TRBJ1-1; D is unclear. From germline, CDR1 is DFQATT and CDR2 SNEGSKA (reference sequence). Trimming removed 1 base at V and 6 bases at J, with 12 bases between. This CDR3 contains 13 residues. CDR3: CSARVLGRPEAFF. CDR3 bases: TGCAGTGCTAGAGTACTAGGGAGACCTGAAGCTTTCTTT.

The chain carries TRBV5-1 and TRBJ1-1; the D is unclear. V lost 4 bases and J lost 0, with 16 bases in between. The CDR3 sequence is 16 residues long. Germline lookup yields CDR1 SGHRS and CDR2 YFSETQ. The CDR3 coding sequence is TGCGCCAGCAGCCAGACAAGGAGAGGGATGAACACTGAAGCTTTCTTT. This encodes CASSQTRRGMNTEAFF.